This T cell receptor (beta chain) was recorded in a study of OX40 agonist ivuxolimab in advanced cancers. Study-wide results and limits: Specificity for antigen went undetermined in the expanded peripheral T cells. Near-lowest levels of clonal expansion characterized partial responders at 0.1-3.0 mg/kg. At doses 0.1 to 3.0 mg/kg, CD4+ and CD8+ clones expanded.

Blood sampling was done at baseline, cycle 4 day 1, and cycle 7 day 1. Profiling relied on immunoSEQ multiplex PCR, and the TCRdb table lists in-frame clones only, not all of them. Here the sample spans tens of thousands of clones, approximately 90% being singletons. The germline gives CDR1 MNHEY, CDR2 SMNVEV (reference sequence). This CDR3 is built from 14 residues. The ends lost 7 bases at V and 4 bases at J; junction bases unmatched: 6. With respect to this clone: Its target is unknown.

The V and J genes are TRBV27 and TRBJ2-3; 9 bases fit TRBD1. Sample: CD4+ or CD8+ T cells sorted from blood, taken in a trial of the OX40 agonist ivuxolimab. This TCR came from an adult with an advanced solid tumor such as melanoma, head and neck, liver or kidney cancer. Written as DNA, the CDR3 is TGTGCCAGCAACCCGGGACAGGGCGCAGATACGCAGTATTTT. Amino acid sequence: CASNPGQGADTQYF.